Shown below are 10 T cell receptor beta chains from a single sample sequenced in a study of T-cell memory formation after mild COVID-19. One entry per CDR3 protein results from TCRdb running MiXCR on the 5' RACE reads. The sample comprises 250,000 to 350,000 distinct CDR3 sequences, about a sixth of which are singletons, and around a fifth rests with the top ten. Sequencing used PBMCs or a T cell subset sorted from them (not recorded which). The source is a man between 18 and 35 years old who had mild COVID-19 (a few samples of this study predate the infection). Cell type and time point are not known.

The chain has TRBV20-1 and TRBJ2-2; TRBD1 agrees at 9 bases. Trimming removed 0 bases from V and 4 bases from J; junction bases left unmatched: 6. The germline V gene encodes CDR1 DFQATT and CDR2 SNEGSKA (reference sequence). The CDR3 covers 16 residues. The CDR3 region has the DNA TGCAGTGCTAGAGATTCTGGGACAGGGAGCACCGGGGAGCTGTTTTTT. The encoded protein is CSARDSGTGSTGELFF.

The rearrangement links TRBV28 to TRBJ1-1, with 9 bases matching TRBD1. The CDR3 contains 15 residues. Germline assignment: CDR1 MDHEN and CDR2 SYDVKM. Losses at the gene ends were 5 bases for V and 4 bases for J; bases not matched to a gene: 8. DNA for the CDR3: TGTGCCAGCAGTACAATCGGGACAGGGTTCACTGAAGCTTTCTTT. It encodes CASSTIGTGFTEAFF.

This clonotype was picked up a small number of times. The gene calls are TRBV24-1 and TRBJ2-1, with TRBD1 as a possible D gene (6 bases). This CDR3 contains 16 residues. Germline-derived CDR1 and CDR2 are KGHDR and SFDVKD. The V end was cut by 3 bases, the J end by 4 bases, with 15 bases between. CDR3 nucleotide sequence: TGTGCCACCAGTGATAAGGGACACCGAGTATACAATGAGCAGTTCTTC. Protein sequence: CATSDKGHRVYNEQFF.

Ten or more counts support this clonotype. V usage is TRBV6-5 and J usage is TRBJ1-2; no firm D call. CDR1 and CDR2 (germline): MNHEY, SVGAGI. The CDR3 totals 15 residues. The V gene lost 6 bases and the J gene lost 3 bases, with 17 bases spanning the gap. CDR3 sequence: CASSPSRRGYYGYTF. CDR3 in DNA: TGTGCCAGCAGCCCTTCACGCCGAGGCTACTATGGCTACACCTTC.

There are a few counts of this clonotype. This chain connects TRBV5-5 to TRBJ1-2; D not resolved. Trimming removed 1 base at V and 8 bases at J, with 12 bases between. The V gene's germline CDR1 is SGHKS and CDR2 YYEKEE (reference sequence). The CDR3 is 13 residues long. CDR3 region: CASSLLPERGYTF. DNA of the CDR3: TGTGCCAGCAGCTTGCTCCCCGAAAGGGGCTACACCTTC.

The chain recombines TRBV7-8 with TRBJ2-1; 7 bases agree with TRBD1. The CDR3 sequence is 15 residues long. CDR1 and CDR2 from the germline V gene are SGHVS and FQNEAQ. V shed 0 bases, J shed 13 bases, and the junction held 12 bases outside the gene matches. In DNA, the CDR3 is TGTGCCAGCAGCTTAGCTGCTTTAGGGGGCAAAACTCAGTTCTTC. Residues: CASSLAALGGKTQFF. Supplemented by reference TRBV7-8 and TRBJ2-1, the full variable domain reads GAGVSQSPRYKVAKRGQDVALRCDPISGHVSLFWYQQALGQGPEFLTYFQNEAQLDKSGLPSDRFFAERPEGSVSTLKIQRTQQEDSAVYLCASSLAALGGKTQFFGPGTRLTVL.

The V gene is TRBV7-3, the J gene TRBJ1-3; D is undetermined. The germline V and J ends were trimmed by 1 base and 0 bases, with 4 bases remaining between them. This CDR3 comprises 14 residues. Germline V gene data show CDR1 as SGHTA and CDR2 as FQGTGA. This chain's CDR3 is CASSLKDSGNTIYF. The CDR3 coding sequence is TGTGCCAGCAGCTTAAAAGACTCTGGAAACACCATATATTTT.

This clonotype appeared a few times. The V and J genes are TRBV25-1 and TRBJ2-5, with D perhaps matching TRBD1 or TRBD2 (6 bases each). V lost 6 bases to trimming and J lost 4 bases, with 12 bases between them. CDR1 and CDR2 (germline): MGHDK, SYGVNS. The CDR3 has 13 amino acids. The CDR3 DNA is TGTGCCAGCAGGGGCCCGGGGGCAGAGACCCAGTACTTC. Translating it yields CASRGPGAETQYF.

This clonotype was detected a few times. The rearrangement links TRBV12-3 or TRBV12-4 to TRBJ1-2, with 7 nucleotides matching TRBD1. V lost 5 bases and J lost 12; bases outside the gene matches: 6. The CDR3 contains 11 residues. The CDR3 here is CASSHRGENTF. The CDR3 DNA sequence: TGTGCCAGCAGTCACAGGGGTGAGAACACCTTC.

The chain carries TRBV28 and TRBJ1-2; D may be TRBD1 (6 bases). Germline loops: CDR1 MDHEN, CDR2 SYDVKM. With 10 bases removed from V and 5 bases from J, the gap between germline ends came to 17 bases. There are 13 residues in the CDR3. The CDR3 loop is CANSKGVGYGYTF. The CDR3 coding sequence is TGTGCCAACAGCAAGGGGGTTGGGTATGGCTACACCTTC.